The 27 T cell receptor beta chains below all came from one sample that was sequenced in a study of T cell repertoires in cytomegalovirus infection (dated by TCRdb to between 2018 and 2020). Sequenced using an Illumina HiSeq 1500. TCRdb reprocessed the public reads (quality trimming at Q25 with fastp, clone calling with MiXCR) and kept in-frame beta chains. Each record represents a unique CDR3 protein, reported with the most common genes and DNA among its rows. The sample includes 350,000 to 550,000 distinct CDR3 sequences, with 30% to 40% observed a single time. Clones ranked in the top ten supply approximately 15% of the sample. Sequencing was done on a sample of PBMCs. The receptors were gathered from a human donor in good health (CMV status not recorded). Some clones in this sample may be carry-over from other donors' samples.

The chain employs TRBV4-2 and TRBJ2-7; weak D call: TRBD1 (5 bases). The length of the CDR3 is 15 residues. The V end lost 0 bases, the J end lost 3 bases, and 12 bases lay between the germline ends. Germline assignment: CDR1 LGHNA and CDR2 YNFKEQ. CDR3 loop: CASSQESATVYEQYF. The CDR3 DNA sequence: TGTGCCAGCAGCCAAGAGTCCGCGACAGTCTACGAGCAGTACTTC.

The V and J genes are TRBV19 and TRBJ2-1, with TRBD2 matching 10 bases. In germline, CDR1 is LNHDA, CDR2 SQIVND (reference sequence). CDR3 size: 15 residues. The J segment lost 1 base and the V segment lost 4 bases, leaving 1 base of the junction unmatched. The CDR3 nucleotides read TGTGCCAGTAGTAAGACTAGCGGGTCCTACAATGAGCAGTTCTTC. Protein product: CASSKTSGSYNEQFF.

The sample holds a few counts of this clonotype. This sequence joins TRBV20-1 and TRBJ1-1; tentatively, D is TRBD1 (5 bases). Germline V gene lookup returns CDR1 DFQATT and CDR2 SNEGSKA (reference sequence). The length of the CDR3 is 14 residues. The V end lost 5 bases, the J end lost 6 bases, and 19 bases lay between the germline ends. The CDR3 protein is CSASSGRGFAEAFF. The CDR3 DNA reads as TGCAGTGCTTCCTCGGGGAGGGGCTTCGCTGAAGCTTTCTTT.

This clonotype was seen a few times. V is TRBV5-5 and J is TRBJ1-1; TRBD1 might be the D (5 bases). Germline assignment: CDR1 SGHKS and CDR2 YYEKEE (reference sequence). V lost 2 bases, J lost 3 bases, and 14 bases lay in between. The CDR3 is 15 residues long. This CDR3 is CASSFWGGGDTEAFF. The CDR3 DNA is TGTGCCAGCAGCTTTTGGGGCGGTGGGGACACTGAAGCTTTCTTT. The full variable domain, its missing parts supplied by reference TRBV5-5 and TRBJ1-1, is DAGVTQSPTHLIKTRGQQVTLRCSPISGHKSVSWYQQVLGQGPQFIFQYYEKEERGRGNFPDRFSARQFPNYSSELNVNALLLGDSALYLCASSFWGGGDTEAFFGQGTRLTVV.

This clonotype was seen a few times. DNA for the CDR3: TGTGCTAGCGCACGGGAATCAGCCACCGGGGAGCTGTTTTTT. Translation: CASARESATGELFF. The chain has TRBV12-5 and TRBJ2-2, with D perhaps TRBD2 (5 bases). The CDR3 covers 14 residues. V was shortened by 9 bases and J by 4 bases, with 15 bases between the two germline ends. Looked up from germline, CDR1 is LGHNT and CDR2 is FRNRAP.

Many counts were recorded for this clonotype. CDR3 DNA sequence: TGTGCCAGCAGCGAGAGTAGCGGTAGGGATGAGCAGTTCTTC. Translation: CASSESSGRDEQFF. The chain uses TRBV7-2 and TRBJ2-1; a possible D gene is TRBD2 (6 bases). V lost 5 bases to trimming and J lost 8 bases, with 16 bases between them. The germline CDR1 and CDR2 sequences are SGHTA and FQGNSA. The CDR3 sequence is 14 residues long.

V is TRBV20-1 and J is TRBJ2-7; D not resolved. Germline V CDR1 and CDR2: DFQATT, SNEGSKA (reference sequence). This CDR3 has 14 residues. The V and J ends lost 0 bases and 0 bases respectively, with 9 bases between them. The CDR3 sequence is CSARDKRLSYEQYF. The CDR3 DNA reads TGCAGTGCTAGAGATAAGCGACTCTCCTACGAGCAGTACTTC.

The V gene is TRBV5-1, the J gene TRBJ1-1; D may be TRBD1 (6 bases). The germline V and J ends were trimmed by 0 bases and 5 bases, with 14 bases remaining between them. CDR1 is SGHRS, CDR2 YFSETQ, per germline. The CDR3 is 15 residues long. The CDR3 loop reads CASSLAGGGLTEAFF. CDR3 nucleotides: TGCGCCAGCAGCTTGGCCGGAGGGGGGCTTACTGAAGCTTTCTTT.

This clonotype was picked up a small number of times. The V call is TRBV28, the J call TRBJ2-7; possibly TRBD1 or TRBD2 for D (5 bases each). Per germline, CDR1 MDHEN and CDR2 SYDVKM. The CDR3 has 13 residues. The V end was cut by 8 bases, the J end by 6 bases, with 17 bases between. In DNA, the CDR3 is TGTGCCAGCCGGACTGAGTTCAGGGTCGAGCAGTACTTC. Protein product: CASRTEFRVEQYF.

At least ten counts were recorded for this clonotype. This chain links TRBV7-2 with TRBJ1-5; 8 bases fit TRBD1. Trimming cost V 5 bases and J 3 bases; bases outside gene matches: 6. The CDR3 spans 15 residues. Germline CDR1 SGHTA, CDR2 FQGNSA. The chain's CDR3 is CASSLGTGPNQPQHF. The CDR3 nucleotides are TGTGCCAGCAGCCTCGGGACAGGACCCAATCAGCCCCAGCATTTT.

CDR3 coding DNA: TGTGCCAGCAGTCGAAACCCAGGGAGGGTACCAGGGACTAATGAAAAACTGTTTTTT. This gives the protein CASSRNPGRVPGTNEKLFF. The J gene is TRBJ1-4, the V gene TRBV6-1, with D perhaps TRBD1 (5 bases). The germline CDR1 and CDR2 sequences are MNHNS and SASEGT. The V end was cut by 5 bases, the J end by 2 bases, with 24 bases between. The CDR3 totals 19 residues.

This clonotype was counted many times. In DNA form, the CDR3 reads TGTGCCAGCAGCTCCCCCTCCAGGACAGCTAGCACAGATACGCAGTATTTT. The encoded protein is CASSSPSRTASTDTQYF. The chain is built from TRBV7-9 and TRBJ2-3; weak D call: TRBD1 (6 bases). Germline V gives CDR1 SEHNR, CDR2 FQNEAQ (reference sequence). Trimming removed 4 bases at V and 0 bases at J, with 17 bases between. The CDR3 has 17 amino acids.

This rearrangement joins TRBV6-1 to TRBJ1-4; no firm D call. Germline CDR1 and CDR2: MNHNS and SASEGT. The CDR3 extends over 17 amino acids. V was cut by 3 bases and J by 0 bases, with 14 bases left in between. The CDR3 nucleotides read TGTGCCAGCAGTGACTTGGCAGGCCCAGCAACTAATGAAAAACTGTTTTTT. Protein product: CASSDLAGPATNEKLFF.

This chain uses TRBV28 with TRBJ1-2; 8 nucleotides align to TRBD1. This CDR3 contains 16 residues. Germline CDR1 is MDHEN and CDR2 is SYDVKM. Unmatched junction bases numbered 11, after V lost 4 bases and J lost 4 bases. CDR3: CASSSLRPTGGYGYTF. DNA for the CDR3: TGTGCCAGCAGTTCCCTCCGGCCAACAGGGGGCTATGGCTACACCTTC.

This chain links TRBV4-3 with TRBJ1-1; D ambiguous. Looked up from germline, CDR1 is LGHNA and CDR2 is YSLEER. V lost 0 bases to trimming and J lost 5 bases, with 7 bases between them. This CDR3 contains 13 residues. CDR3 protein: CASSQDPWTEAFF. In DNA, the CDR3 is TGCGCCAGCAGCCAAGATCCGTGGACTGAAGCTTTCTTT.

This clonotype has ten or more counts. V is TRBV19 and J is TRBJ2-7, with D unresolved. The length of the CDR3 is 10 residues. Looked up from germline, CDR1 is LNHDA and CDR2 is SQIVND (reference sequence). V lost 8 bases to trimming and J lost 4 bases, with 6 bases between them. CDR3 nucleotides: TGTGCCAGTGGAGAATACGAGCAGTACTTC. This encodes CASGEYEQYF.

This clonotype was seen at least ten times. The chain combines TRBV7-6 with TRBJ2-1; no clear D gene. CDR3 length: 13 residues. Per the germline V gene, CDR1 is SGHVS and CDR2 is FNYEAQ. Trimming removed 5 bases at V and 10 bases at J, with 15 bases between. Here the CDR3 DNA reads TGTGCCAGCAGCGATACTCCGGGCCGCGAGCAGTTCTTC. Translation gives CASSDTPGREQFF. Full variable domain (missing parts from reference TRBV7-6 and TRBJ2-1): GAGVSQSPRYKVTKRGQDVALRCDPISGHVSLYWYRQALGQGPEFLTYFNYEAQQDKSGLPNDRFSAERPEGSISTLTIQRTEQRDSAMYRCASSDTPGREQFFGPGTRLTVL.

This clonotype was seen at least ten times. The junction departs from germline at one end; a sequencing error may be responsible. This chain connects TRBV5-1 to TRBJ2-1, with D uncertain. Germline V gives CDR1 SGHRS, CDR2 YFSETQ. The CDR3 is 13 residues long. CDR3 sequence: CASSLGGDNEQFF. The CDR3 coding sequence is TGTGCCAGCAGCTTGGGCGGAGACAATGAGCAGTTCTTC.

This clonotype was picked up many times. This chain connects TRBV19 to TRBJ2-7, with D hard to call. CDR1 and CDR2 from the germline V gene are LNHDA and SQIVND (reference sequence). The CDR3 extends over 13 amino acids. Trimming left V 3 bases short and J 3 bases short, with 9 bases between. The CDR3, as DNA: TGTGCCAGTAGTATGGGCCAGAACTACGAGCAGTACTTC. Translation: CASSMGQNYEQYF.

V is TRBV11-2 and J is TRBJ1-6; TRBD1 matches 8 bases. The CDR3 sequence is 16 residues long. Germline assignment: CDR1 SGHAT and CDR2 FQNNGV. V lost 3 bases to trimming and J lost 2 bases; unmatched junction nucleotides: 3. The DNA of the CDR3 is TGTGCCAGCAGCTTGACAGGGGTTGCCTATAATTCACCCCTCCACTTT. It specifies CASSLTGVAYNSPLHF.

This clonotype was counted at least ten times. The chain couples TRBV4-1 to TRBJ1-6; D uncertain. Germline-derived CDR1 and CDR2 are MGHRA and YSYEKL. Between the trimmed V and J ends, which lost 0 bases and 2 bases, there was a span of 8 bases. This CDR3 is built from 16 residues. CDR3 in DNA: TGCGCCAGCAGCCAAGATAGTGGGCCCTATAATTCACCCCTCCACTTT. The encoded protein is CASSQDSGPYNSPLHF.

The V call is TRBV18, the J call TRBJ2-3, with TRBD1 matching 9 bases. V was pared by 6 bases and J by 2 bases, with 9 bases of the junction left unmatched. CDR1 is KGHSH, CDR2 LQKENI, per germline. The CDR3 sequence is 16 residues long. The CDR3 spells CASSQSRQGVTDTQYF. Here the CDR3 DNA reads TGTGCCAGCTCCCAGTCCCGACAGGGGGTCACAGATACGCAGTATTTT.

This clonotype was seen ten or more times. The CDR3 loop reads CASSPGLPPEQFF. For the CDR3, the DNA is TGTGCCAGCAGCCCCGGACTCCCCCCTGAGCAGTTCTTC. The chain employs TRBV12-3 or TRBV12-4 and TRBJ2-1; a weak D match, TRBD2 (5 bases). V lost 6 bases, J lost 9 bases, and 15 bases lay in between. The CDR3 sequence is 13 residues long.

The V call is TRBV9, the J call TRBJ1-2; the D is unclear. Trimming removed 6 bases at V and 7 bases at J, with 25 bases between. The V gene's germline CDR1 is SGDLS and CDR2 YYNGEE. The CDR3 extends over 16 amino acids. The CDR3 DNA follows: TGTGCCAGCAACCCTCTCGGGAGGGAGATTGCCTTTGGCTACACCTTC. Protein product: CASNPLGREIAFGYTF. The full variable domain, its missing parts supplied by reference TRBV9 and TRBJ1-2, is DSGVTQTPKHLITATGQRVTLRCSPRSGDLSVYWYQQSLDQGLQFLIQYYNGEERAKGNILERFSAQQFPDLHSELNLSSLELGDSALYFCASNPLGREIAFGYTFGSGTRLTVV.

The chain is built from TRBV29-1 and TRBJ1-3; D ambiguous. CDR1 SQVTM and CDR2 ANQGSEA come from the germline V gene. CDR3 length: 13 residues. The V gene lost 5 bases and the J gene lost 4 bases, with 12 bases spanning the gap. This chain's CDR3 is CSVPEAIGNTIYF. The CDR3 DNA reads TGCAGCGTTCCAGAGGCTATAGGAAACACCATATATTTT.

The chain carries TRBV7-8 and TRBJ1-3; no clear D. Germline CDR1 SGHVS, CDR2 FQNEAQ. The V gene lost 0 bases and the J gene lost 4 bases, with 7 bases spanning the gap. There are 14 residues in the CDR3. CDR3 bases: TGTGCCAGCAGCTTAGCGGCACGCGGAAACACCATATATTTT. As protein: CASSLAARGNTIYF.

The chain links TRBV2 to TRBJ2-1, with unresolved D. This CDR3 comprises 11 residues. The V end was cut by 10 bases, the J end by 9 bases, with 13 bases between. From germline, CDR1 is SNHLY and CDR2 FYNNEI. CDR3 region: CAMRLTGEQFF. CDR3 in DNA: TGTGCCATGCGCCTTACTGGTGAGCAGTTCTTC.